These T cell receptor beta chains were read from a single sample in a study of T cell responses to AZD1222 COVID-19 vaccine. Repertoires were generated with immunoSEQ multiplex PCR, while TCRdb's copy carries only in-frame clones and drops some. The sample has 100,000 to 150,000 clones, 88% seen once. This specimen consisted of peripheral blood, obtained on day 0 of MenACWY control vaccination. The source is an adult in good health. The CDR3 runs from the conserved cysteine through the conserved F or W. Clone sizes are given selectively: once, few, many, or a class where the clone is expanded.

len	abundance	j_gene	v_gene	CDR3aa
17	NA	TRBJ2-3	TRBV4-1	CASSRRAGGWSTDTQYF
12	NA	TRBJ2-7	TRBV5-4	CASSYPNYEQYF
13	NA	TRBJ2-2	TRBV6-6	CASRSIASGELFF
12	NA	TRBJ2-1	TRBV6-4	CASRRGMGEQFF
14	NA	TRBJ1-5	TRBV27	CASSLEGWHQPQHF
19	NA	TRBJ2-3	TRBV11-2	CASSSASGGRYDDTDTQYF
16	NA	TRBJ1-5	TRBV5-8	CASSHRQGAGSQPQHF
12	few	TRBJ1-1	TRBV7-9	CASNRGGTEAFF
14	NA	TRBJ1-1	TRBV10-2	CASSVVSLNTEAFF
15	NA	TRBJ2-1	TRBV18	CASSRGVWNRNEQFF
11	NA	TRBJ2-3	TRBV24-1	CATSLGDTQYF
15	NA	TRBJ1-1	TRBV4-1	CASSQQTGGNTEAFF
12	NA	TRBJ2-1	TRBV27	CASRELYNEQFF
15	NA	TRBJ2-3	TRBV11-3	CASSLRPGVTDTQYF
13	NA	TRBJ2-2	TRBV18	CASSSPNTGELFF
14	once	TRBJ2-1	TRBV18	CASSSDLAGGEQFF
14	NA	TRBJ2-7	TRBV28	CASSFVRLSYEQYF
14	NA	TRBJ2-7	TRBV9	CASSVAPTGYEQYF
15	NA	TRBJ2-1	TRBV3-1/TRBV3-2	CASSQVGGRYNEQFF
15	NA	TRBJ2-1	TRBV7-8	CASRLAEKLVDEQFF
15	few	TRBJ2-7	TRBV7-3	CASSLGRASSGEQYF
13	NA	TRBJ1-2	TRBV30	CAWSVLQGGGYTF
18	NA	TRBJ2-1	TRBV5-1	CASSAVMVARRLYNEQFF
14	few	TRBJ2-7	TRBV9	CASSAGTQGYEQYF
16	NA	TRBJ2-1	TRBV28	CASSRLSGSSYNEQFF
14	NA	TRBJ1-2	TRBV6-6	CASSSPHVDHGYTF
13	NA	TRBJ2-3	TRBV27	CASSLPNGDTQYF
17	NA	TRBJ2-5	TRBV4-1	CASSQVGLAGREETQYF
14	NA	TRBJ1-3	TRBV18	CASSPGTALNTIYF
16	NA	TRBJ2-2	TRBV28	CASSFIKLRPTGELFF
14	NA	TRBJ2-3	TRBV19	CASTHRGLSDTQYF
16	NA	TRBJ2-7	TRBV5-1	CASSLEGLAGGREQYF
17	NA	TRBJ2-1	TRBV5-6	CASSLGFGGPSYNEQFF
12	NA	TRBJ1-5	TRBV28	CASSQWSQPQHF
12	NA	TRBJ2-5	TRBV2	CASSEASLGQYF
14	few	TRBJ2-7	TRBV9	CASSVEGTGYEQYF
16	NA	TRBJ1-1	TRBV4-1	CASSQDRGSMNTEAFF
16	NA	TRBJ2-7	TRBV3-1/TRBV3-2	CASSQVGYSGDYEQYF
16	NA	TRBJ2-1	TRBV9	CASSVGQEPSYNEQFF
15	NA	TRBJ1-5	TRBV27	CASSKGQGADQPQHF
17	NA	TRBJ2-7	TRBV18	CASSPPGLPAVGYEQYF
14	NA	TRBJ2-7	TRBV2	CASILGTGAYEQYF
14	NA	TRBJ2-3	TRBV24-1	CATSDLNGGDTQYF
14	NA	TRBJ2-1	TRBV6-6	CASSSRLADNEQFF
12	NA	TRBJ1-2	TRBV12-3/TRBV12-4	CAIQGRNYGYTF
15	NA	TRBJ1-4	TRBV6-5	CATWRPGAPNEKLFF
16	NA	TRBJ2-1	TRBV24-1	CATSDSKDSLNNEQFF
16	NA	TRBJ2-1	TRBV7-3	CASSRQSGISYNEQFF
13	once	TRBJ2-7	TRBV15	CATSSGREIQQYF
13	NA	TRBJ1-2	TRBV28	CASSSTGQVAYTF
15	NA	TRBJ2-1	TRBV10-1	CASSDPGTAFNEQFF
14	NA	TRBJ2-5	TRBV5-1	CASSPGGGQETQYF
14	NA	TRBJ1-6	TRBV9	CASSVERTNSPLHF
15	NA	TRBJ1-5	TRBV4-1	CASSPLGQSNQPQHF
12	few	TRBJ1-6	TRBV6-5	CASRTGSSPLHF
13	NA	TRBJ2-5	TRBV5-4	CASSQDRQETQYF
15	NA	TRBJ1-1	TRBV5-5	CASSAFDSGGTEAFF
16	NA	TRBJ1-3	TRBV15	CATSRVLGTRRNTIYF
14	NA	TRBJ1-1	TRBV3-1/TRBV3-2	CASSQGTGVTEAFF